The following is a TCR beta chain sequence with its context. The antigen remains undetermined. The repertoire was sequenced with immunoSEQ multiplex PCR; TCRdb's copy has only in-frame clones and lacks some. The table lists roughly 67,000 clones, roughly 90% of them singletons. The CDR3 runs to 18 residues. V was clipped by 3 bases and J by 3 bases; unmatched bases: 11. Germline V gives CDR1 SGHAT, CDR2 FQNNGV. The data are from a study of OX40 agonist ivuxolimab in advanced cancers. On the study more broadly: Patients received ivuxolimab, an intravenous treatment, every 2 weeks at 0.01 to 10 mg/kg.

The study, taken as a whole, reports: People who partly responded at 0.1-3.0 mg/kg had some of the least clonal expansion seen. Certain nonresponders additionally had low normalized T-cell clonal expansion.

The rearrangement links TRBV11-2 to TRBJ2-5, with TRBD2 matching over 12 bases. The input for sequencing was CD4+ or CD8+ T cells sorted from blood, taken in a trial of the OX40 agonist ivuxolimab. The clonotype was recovered from an adult with an advanced solid tumor such as melanoma, head and neck, liver or kidney cancer. The CDR3 sequence is CASSFRGLAGTLKETQYF. As DNA, the CDR3 is TGTGCCAGCAGCTTCAGAGGACTAGCGGGGACGTTAAAAGAGACCCAGTACTTC.